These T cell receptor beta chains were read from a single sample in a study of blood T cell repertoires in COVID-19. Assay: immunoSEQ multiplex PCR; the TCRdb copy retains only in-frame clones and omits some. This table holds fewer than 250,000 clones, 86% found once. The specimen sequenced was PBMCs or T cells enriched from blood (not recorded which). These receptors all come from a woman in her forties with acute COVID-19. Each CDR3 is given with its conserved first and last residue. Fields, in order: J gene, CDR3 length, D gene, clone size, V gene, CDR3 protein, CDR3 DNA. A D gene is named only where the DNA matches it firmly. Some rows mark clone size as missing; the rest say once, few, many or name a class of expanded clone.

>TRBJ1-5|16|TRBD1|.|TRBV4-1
CASSQDPGTGDQPQHF
TGCGCCAGCAGCCAAGATCCCGGGACAGGGGATCAGCCCCAGCATTTT
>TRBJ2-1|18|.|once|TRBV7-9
CASSLAREARSSYNEQFF
TGTGCCAGCAGCTTAGCGCGGGAAGCGCGATCCTCCTACAATGAGCAGTTCTTC
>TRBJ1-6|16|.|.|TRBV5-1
CASSLALQGLGSPLHF
TGCGCCAGCAGCTTGGCCCTACAGGGTTTGGGATCACCCCTCCACTTT
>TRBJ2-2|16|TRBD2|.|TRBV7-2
CASSLVAGVVTGELFF
TGTGCCAGCAGCTTAGTAGCGGGAGTAGTCACCGGGGAGCTGTTTTTT
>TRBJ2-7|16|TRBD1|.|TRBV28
CASSFPSGTGRYEQYF
TGTGCCAGCAGTTTCCCATCCGGGACAGGGAGGTACGAGCAGTACTTC
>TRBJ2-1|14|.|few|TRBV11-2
CASSAAGGYNEQFF
TGTGCCAGCAGCGCGGCCGGGGGCTACAATGAGCAGTTCTTC
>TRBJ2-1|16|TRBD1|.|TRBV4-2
CASSQESTGGYNEQFF
TGTGCCAGCAGCCAAGAATCGACAGGGGGCTACAATGAGCAGTTCTTC
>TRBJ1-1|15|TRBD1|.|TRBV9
CASSVAKTGTTEAFF
TGTGCCAGCAGCGTTGCCAAGACAGGGACCACTGAAGCTTTCTTT
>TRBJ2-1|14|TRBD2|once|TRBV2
CASSVELAGAGQFF
TGTGCCAGCAGTGTGGAACTAGCGGGAGCGGGGCAGTTCTTC
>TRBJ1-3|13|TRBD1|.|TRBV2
CASSLQGRNTIYF
TGTGCCAGCAGTTTACAGGGGAGAAACACCATATATTTT